This T cell receptor (beta chain) comes out of a study of T cell repertoires in cytomegalovirus infection. Overall study context: Use of recently identified HLA-C-restricted and well-studied HLA-B-restricted CMV epitopes was part of the study. Public TCR beta signatures provided an indication of both CMV infection and a matching HLA type. Study results and caveats: Clonotypes of TCR beta that were HLA-C-restricted and CMV-specific dominated the ex vivo response. Summed frequency of shared TCR beta families picked out CMV carriers who also had the relevant HLA.

V dropped 2 bases and J dropped 4; count of bases not matched to a gene: 15. This CDR3 has 18 amino acids. The V gene's germline CDR1 is SGHVS and CDR2 FNYEAQ. From the reads, TCRdb called clonotypes with MiXCR, one entry per CDR3 protein. This sample has about a million distinct CDR3 sequences, with around 29% found just once. This clonotype appeared a few times. Its antigen is currently unknown. The chain employs TRBV7-6 and TRBJ2-5; TRBD2 matches at 8 bases. The specimen comprised cultured CD8+ T cells from PBMCs, sampled from culture after CMV antigen stimulation. This sequence originates from a human donor in good health (CMV status not recorded). Some clones in this sample may be carry-over from other donors' samples. In nucleotides, the CDR3 is TGTGCCAGCAGCTTACTGTCGAGCAGCGGGGGTAGTTTAGAGACCCAGTACTTC. Its translation: CASSLLSSSGGSLETQYF.